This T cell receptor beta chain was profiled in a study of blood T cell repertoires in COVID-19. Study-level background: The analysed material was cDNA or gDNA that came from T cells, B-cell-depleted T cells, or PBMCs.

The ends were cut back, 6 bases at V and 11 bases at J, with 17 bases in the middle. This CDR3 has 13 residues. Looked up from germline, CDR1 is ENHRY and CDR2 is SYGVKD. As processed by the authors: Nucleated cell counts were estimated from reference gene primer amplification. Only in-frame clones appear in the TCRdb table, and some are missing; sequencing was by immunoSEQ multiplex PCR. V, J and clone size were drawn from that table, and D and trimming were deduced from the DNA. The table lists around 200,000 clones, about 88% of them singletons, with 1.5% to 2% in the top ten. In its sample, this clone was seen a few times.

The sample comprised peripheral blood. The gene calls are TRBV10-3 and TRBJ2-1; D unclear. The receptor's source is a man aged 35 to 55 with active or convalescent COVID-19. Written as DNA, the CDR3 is TGTGCCATCAGCGTTGCAAACGGTCCCCAGCAGTTCTTC. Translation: CAISVANGPQQFF.